This TCR beta chain was identified in a study of blood T cells in healthy people across ages. Study-level points and caveats: Using unsorted PBMCs precluded a conclusive naive versus antigen-experienced comparison.

Trimming cost V 0 bases and J 8 bases; bases outside gene matches: 9. Germline V gene sequence: CDR1 MNHEY, CDR2 SMNVEV (reference sequence). The length of the CDR3 is 16 residues. As for this clonotype: Its antigen is as yet unknown.

A second PCR of roughly 7 to 11 cycles used a sample-barcoded 5' primer and a J-beta primer mix. TCRdb analysed the 5' RACE reads with MiXCR anew, one entry per CDR3 protein. Of around 1.7 million distinct CDR3 sequences listed, 28% are singletons. Healthy Caucasian individuals from Russia aged about 6 to 90 were enrolled as donors. Every donor provided 8.5 to 10 milliliters of peripheral blood. The chain carries TRBV27 and TRBJ2-1, with TRBD2 matching over 8 bases. This sequence was found in a woman aged 30 to 39 in good health. The sample consisted of blood. The CDR3 loop reads CASSLSDWGAGDEQFF. In DNA, the CDR3 is TGTGCCAGCAGTTTATCGGATTGGGGAGCGGGGGATGAGCAGTTCTTC.